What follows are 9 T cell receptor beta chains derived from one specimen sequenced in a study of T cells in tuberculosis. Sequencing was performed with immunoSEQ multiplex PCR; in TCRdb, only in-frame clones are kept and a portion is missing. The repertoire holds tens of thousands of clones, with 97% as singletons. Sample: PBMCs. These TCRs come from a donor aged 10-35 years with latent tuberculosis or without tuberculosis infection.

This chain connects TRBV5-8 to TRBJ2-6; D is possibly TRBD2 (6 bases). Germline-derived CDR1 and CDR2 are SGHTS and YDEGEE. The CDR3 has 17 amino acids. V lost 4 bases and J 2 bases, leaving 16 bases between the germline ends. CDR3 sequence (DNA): TGTGCCAGCAGCGCCTTTCGTGGGGGGACTGGGGCCAACGTCCTGACTTTC. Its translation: CASSAFRGGTGANVLTF.

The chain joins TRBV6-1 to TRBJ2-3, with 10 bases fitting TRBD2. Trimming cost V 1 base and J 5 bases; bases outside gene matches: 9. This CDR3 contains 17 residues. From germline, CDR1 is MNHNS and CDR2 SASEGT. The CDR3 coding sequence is TGTGCCAGCAGTGAAGTCGTAGCGGGAGGTGGAATAGATACGCAGTATTTT. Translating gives CASSEVVAGGGIDTQYF.

The CDR3 protein is CAISDWLRTGGMNTQYF. CDR3 coding DNA: TGTGCCATCAGTGATTGGCTGAGGACAGGGGGCATGAATACGCAGTATTTT. The chain joins TRBV10-3 to TRBJ2-3; TRBD1 aligns across 11 bases. The CDR3 loop spans 17 amino acids. With V trimmed by 3 bases and J by 7 bases, 12 bases remained unmatched. Per the germline V gene, CDR1 is ENHRY and CDR2 is SYGVKD.

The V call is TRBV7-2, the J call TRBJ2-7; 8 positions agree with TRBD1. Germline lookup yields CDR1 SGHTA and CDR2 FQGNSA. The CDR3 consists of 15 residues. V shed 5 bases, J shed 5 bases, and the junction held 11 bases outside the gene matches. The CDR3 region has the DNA TGTGCCAGCAGCCCCGACAGGGGACGAAGGGACGAGCAGTACTTC. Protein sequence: CASSPDRGRRDEQYF.

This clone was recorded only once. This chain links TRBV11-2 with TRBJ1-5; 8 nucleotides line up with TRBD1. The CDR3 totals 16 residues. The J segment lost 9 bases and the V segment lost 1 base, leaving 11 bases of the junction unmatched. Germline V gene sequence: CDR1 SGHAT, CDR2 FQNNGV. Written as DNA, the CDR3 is TGTGCCAGCAGCTTAGGGGCGGACAGGGACTCTGGGCCCCAGCATTTT. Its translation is CASSLGADRDSGPQHF.

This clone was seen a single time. CDR3 bases: TGTGCCAGCGTGGAGGGCTGGTACGAGCAGTACTTC. Its protein is CASVEGWYEQYF. V gene TRBV2 combines with J gene TRBJ2-7; D might be TRBD2 (6 bases). Between the trimmed V and J ends, which lost 8 bases and 4 bases, there was a span of 12 bases. Germline V CDR1 and CDR2: SNHLY, FYNNEI. There are 12 residues in the CDR3. The full variable domain, its missing parts supplied by reference TRBV2 and TRBJ2-7, is EPEVTQTPSHQVTQMGQEVILRCVPISNHLYFYWYRQILGQKVEFLVSFYNNEISEKSEIFDDQFSVERPDGSNFTLKIRSTKLEDSAMYFCASVEGWYEQYFGPGTRLTVT.

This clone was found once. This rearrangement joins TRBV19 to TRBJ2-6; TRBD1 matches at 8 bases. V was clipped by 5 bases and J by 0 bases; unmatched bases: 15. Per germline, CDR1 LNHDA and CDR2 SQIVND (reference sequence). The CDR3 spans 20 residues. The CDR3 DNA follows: TGTGCCAGTAGTTTTGCTCGTGTGGGACAGGCTATCTCTGGGGCCAACGTCCTGACTTTC. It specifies CASSFARVGQAISGANVLTF. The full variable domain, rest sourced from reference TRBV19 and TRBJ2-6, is DGGITQSPKYLFRKEGQNVTLSCEQNLNHDAMYWYRQDPGQGLRLIYYSQIVNDFQKGDIAEGYSVSREKKESFPLTVTSAQKNPTAFYLCASSFARVGQAISGANVLTFGAGSRLTVL.

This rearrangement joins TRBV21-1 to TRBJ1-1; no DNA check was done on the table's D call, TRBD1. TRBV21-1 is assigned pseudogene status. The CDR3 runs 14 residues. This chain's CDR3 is CASTTGAENTEAFF. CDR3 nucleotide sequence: TGTGCCAGCACCACTGGGGCGGAGAACACTGAAGCTTTCTTT.

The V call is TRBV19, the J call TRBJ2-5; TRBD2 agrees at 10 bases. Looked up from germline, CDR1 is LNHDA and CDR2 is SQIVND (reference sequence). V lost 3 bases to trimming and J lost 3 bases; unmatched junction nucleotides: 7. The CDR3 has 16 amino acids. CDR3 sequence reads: CASSMSGLAEEETQYF. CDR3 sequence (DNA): TGTGCCAGTAGTATGTCTGGACTAGCGGAAGAAGAGACCCAGTACTTC.